The rows below give T cell receptor beta chains drawn from one sample of a study of T cell changes during pregnancy in multiple sclerosis. The assay was immunoSEQ multiplex PCR, and TCRdb's table has in-frame clones only and misses some. The table lists tens of thousands of clones, about 91% of them singletons, with about 0.31% in the top ten. Sequencing used CD4+ T cells from peripheral blood mononuclear cells, obtained in the third trimester of pregnancy. These receptors originate from a female donor in good health, enrolled as a control in a pregnancy study. CDR3s leave out the opening cysteine and the closing phenylalanine or tryptophan.

j_call v_call cdr3_aa
TRBJ1-2 TRBV18 ASSPLPGQTAGGPYGYT
TRBJ2-7 TRBV7-9 ASSFGQRVGEQY
TRBJ2-7 TRBV6-1 ASSRSGGAYEQY
TRBJ1-1 TRBV7-3 ASSKTGGPGTEAF
TRBJ2-7 TRBV5-1 ASSLGGHPGDYEQY
TRBJ2-5 TRBV7-2 ASSLPRDRALQETQY
TRBJ1-1 TRBV7-9 ASSSREVRTEAF
TRBJ2-7 TRBV5-4 ASSPSTVTYEQY
TRBJ1-2 TRBV30 AWSLYISHGYT
TRBJ1-4 TRBV6-5 ASSPRDRANEKLF
TRBJ2-7 TRBV7-8 ASSRNRTLPYEQY
TRBJ1-4 TRBV6-1 ASSEVGQGNNEKLF
TRBJ2-7 TRBV10-3 AIRRGDEQY
TRBJ1-1 TRBV7-9 ASSFSGERAF
TRBJ2-7 TRBV4-2 ASSPGQGAYEQY
TRBJ1-4 TRBV7-2 ASSLNGVDQSFNEKLF
TRBJ1-1 TRBV7-9 ASSLKQDTEAF
TRBJ1-3 TRBV19 ASKIQGLSGNTIY
TRBJ2-5 TRBV11-2 ASSLIRKETQY
TRBJ1-2 TRBV7-2 ASSLFRTDGYT
TRBJ2-3 TRBV10-3 AITGTGYTDTQY
TRBJ1-5 TRBV6-1 ASSEMGGNNQPQH
TRBJ1-3 TRBV4-2 ASSQEARGSGNTIY
TRBJ1-4 TRBV11-3 ASSGGGLSNEKLF
TRBJ2-4 TRBV9 ASSVKEGTQSY
TRBJ1-3 TRBV19 ASSINGNSGNTIY
TRBJ1-5 TRBV7-2 ASSQQGGNQPQH
TRBJ2-3 TRBV6-1 ASSDIQGGTDTQY
TRBJ1-5 TRBV5-1 ASSLGQGDQPQH
TRBJ2-1 TRBV11-2 ASSLSPTGWGNEQF
TRBJ1-2 TRBV5-1 ASSFRTGANYGYT
TRBJ1-1 TRBV11-2 ASSLVVGQEVAF
TRBJ1-1 TRBV6-6 ASSYRANRIEAF
TRBJ2-2 TRBV7-2 ASSLDIGELF
TRBJ2-1 TRBV6-1 ATKDRGLTGEQF
TRBJ2-1 TRBV7-6 ASSLPDRYNEQF
TRBJ1-4 TRBV7-9 ASSFTWGRGSEKLF
TRBJ2-7 TRBV6-5 ASTRTRGNEQY
TRBJ1-1 TRBV7-2 ASKGTGGTEAF
TRBJ1-5 TRBV5-5 ASSLALTTYQPQH
TRBJ2-2 TRBV5-4 ASSNSGGTGELF
TRBJ1-3 TRBV7-9 ASTPDRLPSGGNTIY
TRBJ1-4 TRBV15 ATSRDRTGSEKLF